The sequence of this TCR beta chain was determined in a study of technical replicates of blood from a few donors. Assay used: immunoSEQ multiplex PCR; TCRdb lists only in-frame clones, some missing. The sample shows 53,000 or so clones, more than 70% of them seen only once. Germline V CDR1 and CDR2: SNHLY, FYNNEI. The length of the CDR3 is 14 residues. Deletions cut 2 bases from V and 6 bases from J, with 12 bases between. The chain combines TRBV2 with TRBJ2-3, with D tentatively TRBD1 (7 bases). The sample was PBMCs. This TCR came from a human donor in good health. Some clones in this sample may be carry-over from other donors' samples. CDR3 sequence: CASSESAGGDTQYF. In nucleotides, the CDR3 is TGTGCCAGCAGTGAAAGTGCAGGGGGGGATACGCAGTATTTT.